A single sample gave rise to the 30 T cell receptor beta chains below, sequenced in a study of cytomegalovirus exposure and HLA in healthy donors. 60 Vbeta and 13 Jbeta primers were used in PCR. Measured with immunoSEQ multiplex PCR; TCRdb has only the in-frame clones, and not every one. The sample shows around 58,000 clones, around four fifths of them seen only once. Sequencing input: PBMCs. The origin of the receptors is a male donor in good health and CMV-seropositive.

V is TRBV2 and J is TRBJ2-2, with D perhaps matching TRBD2 (7 bases). V was cut by 2 bases and J by 3 bases, with 10 bases left in between. The V gene's germline CDR1 is SNHLY and CDR2 FYNNEI. This CDR3 contains 15 residues. As DNA, the CDR3 is TGTGCCAGCAGTGAAAGGGGGGGCGACACCGGGGAGCTGTTTTTT. This sequence encodes CASSERGGDTGELFF.

By share of the sample, this clone is medium-sized. The chain employs TRBV6-5 and TRBJ1-6; D uncertain. This CDR3 has 14 amino acids. Germline assignment: CDR1 MNHEY and CDR2 SVGAGI. V lost 3 bases and J 4 bases, leaving 7 bases between the germline ends. The CDR3 protein is CASSYQDYNSPLHF. DNA of the CDR3: TGTGCCAGCAGTTATCAGGATTATAATTCACCCCTCCACTTT.

This clone was detected a few times. The rearrangement joins TRBV7-2 to TRBJ1-5; possible D gene TRBD1, 5 bases. The germline V and J ends were trimmed by 4 bases and 7 bases, with 14 bases remaining between them. Germline loops: CDR1 SGHTA, CDR2 FQGNSA. The CDR3 consists of 14 residues. The CDR3 bases are TGTGCCAGCAGCTCAACGTCCAGGGCACAGCCCCAGCATTTT. Amino acid sequence: CASSSTSRAQPQHF.

The chain carries TRBV7-9 and TRBJ1-2; TRBD1 might be the D (5 bases). V lost 5 bases and J 8 bases, leaving 30 bases between the germline ends. This CDR3 has 18 amino acids. Germline V lookup: CDR1 SEHNR, CDR2 FQNEAQ (reference sequence). The chain's CDR3 is CASSRIIGPKQVEGGYTF. The CDR3 bases are TGTGCCAGCAGCCGGATCATAGGTCCTAAACAGGTGGAAGGCGGCTACACCTTC.

The CDR3 protein is CASSVNPSTSRGRGETQYF. The CDR3 DNA is TGTGCCAGCAGCGTGAATCCATCAACATCCAGGGGGCGCGGGGAGACCCAGTACTTC. The chain recombines TRBV5-4 with TRBJ2-5; 8 bases are shared with TRBD1. Trimming cost V 4 bases and J 5 bases; bases outside gene matches: 22. The V gene's germline CDR1 is SGHNT and CDR2 YYREEE (reference sequence). The length of the CDR3 is 19 residues. The complete variable domain, with remaining parts taken from reference TRBV5-4 and TRBJ2-5, reads ETGVTQSPTHLIKTRGQQVTLRCSSQSGHNTVSWYQQALGQGPQFIFQYYREEENGRGNFPPRFSGLQFPNYSSELNVNALELDDSALYLCASSVNPSTSRGRGETQYFGPGTRLLVL.

The chain has TRBV4-2 and TRBJ2-7; 10 nucleotides match TRBD1. V lost 1 base and J lost 1; bases outside the gene matches: 4. Germline assignment: CDR1 LGHNA and CDR2 YNFKEQ. The CDR3 sequence is 16 residues long. CDR3 amino acids: CASSQATGGASYEQYF. CDR3 coding DNA: TGTGCCAGCAGCCAAGCGACAGGGGGCGCTTCCTACGAGCAGTACTTC.

The J gene is TRBJ1-3, the V gene TRBV7-6; D is undetermined. The germline V gene has CDR1 SGHVS and CDR2 FNYEAQ. V was shortened by 1 base and J by 0 bases, with 7 bases between the two germline ends. The CDR3 has 15 amino acids. The CDR3 nucleotides read TGTGCCAGCAGCTTAGACCCTAGCTCTGGAAACACCATATATTTT. Its protein is CASSLDPSSGNTIYF.

The genes are TRBV25-1 and TRBJ1-5; 10 bases match TRBD1. V was pared by 3 bases and J by 6 bases, with 11 bases of the junction left unmatched. CDR3 length: 17 residues. The germline gives CDR1 MGHDK, CDR2 SYGVNS. As DNA, the CDR3 is TGTGCCAGCAGTGATTATTCGGGACAGGGGTTTCGTCAGCCCCAGCATTTT. This codes for CASSDYSGQGFRQPQHF.

This chain links TRBV5-1 with TRBJ1-1; tentative D call: TRBD1 (5 bases). V lost 3 bases and J 2 bases, leaving 11 bases between the germline ends. Per germline, CDR1 SGHRS and CDR2 YFSETQ. CDR3 length: 14 residues. CDR3 DNA sequence: TGCGCCAGCAGCTCGGACAATTTAAACACTGAAGCTTTCTTT. It translates to CASSSDNLNTEAFF.

This rearrangement joins TRBV9 to TRBJ1-1; D is unresolved. The CDR3 runs 14 residues. V dropped 4 bases and J dropped 5 bases, with 15 bases sitting between them. Germline values: CDR1 SGDLS, CDR2 YYNGEE. The CDR3 region has the DNA TGTGCCAGCAGCCCAACTTATGGAGGGACTGAAGCTTTCTTT. This encodes CASSPTYGGTEAFF.

The rearrangement uses TRBV30 and TRBJ2-3, with D possibly matching TRBD1 (5 bases). V shed 3 bases and J shed 1 base, with 11 bases lying between them. This CDR3 region has 14 residues. Germline CDR1 GTSNPN, CDR2 SVGIG (reference sequence). The CDR3: CAWRWGVGTDTQYF. CDR3 DNA: TGTGCCTGGAGGTGGGGCGTCGGCACAGATACGCAGTATTTT. The variable domain in full, completed from reference TRBV30 and TRBJ2-3, reads SQTIHQWPATLVQPVGSPLSLECTVEGTSNPNLYWYRQAAGRGLQLLFYSVGIGQISSEVPQNLSASRPQDRQFILSSKKLLLSDSGFYLCAWRWGVGTDTQYFGPGTRLTVL.

V gene TRBV4-3 combines with J gene TRBJ2-1; D gene uncertain. CDR3 length equals 16 residues. Germline-derived CDR1 and CDR2 are LGHNA and YSLEER. The germline V and J ends were trimmed by 3 bases and 1 base, with 13 bases remaining between them. The CDR3 loop reads CASSQLIPLSYNEQFF. The CDR3 DNA reads as TGCGCCAGCAGCCAGCTCATACCCCTATCCTACAATGAGCAGTTCTTC.

This chain links TRBV5-4 with TRBJ2-7; no firm D call. The length of the CDR3 is 12 residues. V lost 4 bases to trimming and J lost 1 base, with 6 bases between them. Germline V CDR1 and CDR2: SGHNT, YYREEE (reference sequence). The CDR3, as DNA: TGTGCCAGCAGCACACCGTCCTACGAGCAGTACTTC. Protein: CASSTPSYEQYF. Full variable domain (missing parts from reference TRBV5-4 and TRBJ2-7): ETGVTQSPTHLIKTRGQQVTLRCSSQSGHNTVSWYQQALGQGPQFIFQYYREEENGRGNFPPRFSGLQFPNYSSELNVNALELDDSALYLCASSTPSYEQYFGPGTRLTVT.

J is TRBJ2-2 and V is TRBV30; no clear D. CDR1 is GTSNPN and CDR2 is SVGIG in the germline V gene (reference sequence). With 0 bases removed from V and 6 bases from J, the gap between germline ends came to 20 bases. CDR3 length: 17 amino acids. DNA for the CDR3: TGTGCCTGGAGTGTATGGAATAGGTTCTACTACCCCGGGGAGCTGTTTTTT. As protein: CAWSVWNRFYYPGELFF.

The V gene is TRBV29-1, the J gene TRBJ1-1; no definite D call. Trimming removed 6 bases from V and 4 bases from J, with 15 bases in between. Germline V gives CDR1 SQVTM, CDR2 ANQGSEA. This CDR3 comprises 13 residues. CDR3 sequence: CSVLIPGFTEAFF. CDR3 nucleotides: TGCAGCGTCCTTATACCGGGGTTCACTGAAGCTTTCTTT.

The chain links TRBV7-2 to TRBJ2-7; 8 nucleotides align to TRBD1. The V gene's germline CDR1 is SGHTA and CDR2 FQGNSA. V lost 5 bases to trimming and J lost 5 bases; unmatched junction nucleotides: 11. The CDR3 consists of 15 residues. CDR3 region: CASSSDSGGADEQYF. DNA for the CDR3: TGTGCCAGCAGCAGCGACTCAGGGGGCGCGGACGAGCAGTACTTC. Using reference TRBV7-2 and TRBJ2-7 for the parts outside the CDR3, the full variable domain is GAGVSQSPSNKVTEKGKDVELRCDPISGHTALYWYRQSLGQGLEFLIYFQGNSAPDKSGLPSDRFSAERTGGSVSTLTIQRTQQEDSAVYLCASSSDSGGADEQYFGPGTRLTVT.

The chain links TRBV7-9 to TRBJ1-2; D not resolved. Germline CDR1 reads SEHNR; CDR2 reads FQNEAQ (reference sequence). Trimming removed 5 bases from V and 6 bases from J, with 19 bases in between. The CDR3 spans 15 residues. CDR3 residues: CASSRSADIGDGYTF. In DNA form, the CDR3 reads TGTGCCAGCAGCCGAAGCGCCGATATTGGTGATGGCTACACCTTC.

The chain recombines TRBV7-9 with TRBJ2-5; the D is unclear. The CDR3 sequence is 13 residues long. The germline V gene encodes CDR1 SEHNR and CDR2 FQNEAQ (reference sequence). Between the trimmed V and J ends, which lost 3 bases and 5 bases, there was a span of 10 bases. The CDR3 nucleotides read TGTGCCAGCAGCTTTGCTACTGCGGAGACCCAGTACTTC. Translation gives CASSFATAETQYF.

V is TRBV13 and J is TRBJ1-2; 7 bases align to TRBD1. Germline CDR1 reads PRHDT; CDR2 reads FYEKMQ (reference sequence). There are 16 residues in the CDR3. V dropped 2 bases and J dropped 0; count of bases not matched to a gene: 6. CDR3 residues: CASSLSGTEANYGYTF. In DNA form, the CDR3 reads TGTGCCAGCAGCTTATCAGGGACAGAGGCTAACTATGGCTACACCTTC.

V is TRBV28 and J is TRBJ1-2, with D perhaps matching TRBD1 (5 bases). This CDR3 is built from 12 residues. Trimming took off 4 bases at V and 8 bases at J, with 11 bases between the two ends. Germline V gives CDR1 MDHEN, CDR2 SYDVKM. The CDR3 nucleotides read TGTGCCAGCAGTTCCACGAGGACAGGCTACACCTTC. This codes for CASSSTRTGYTF.

The chain carries TRBV4-2 and TRBJ2-1, with a weak D call TRBD1 (6 bases). CDR1 and CDR2 (germline): LGHNA, YNFKEQ. V lost 1 base to trimming and J lost 6 bases, with 10 bases between them. This CDR3 spans 14 amino acids. The CDR3 protein is CASSQGTELNEQFF. The DNA for the CDR3 is TGTGCCAGCAGCCAAGGGACAGAACTCAATGAGCAGTTCTTC.

The rearrangement links TRBV28 to TRBJ2-3; the match to TRBD2 covers 8 bases. The CDR3 consists of 15 residues. Per the germline V gene, CDR1 is MDHEN and CDR2 is SYDVKM. V was pared by 7 bases and J by 5 bases, with 11 bases of the junction left unmatched. CDR3 DNA sequence: TGTGCCAGCACCTTACGGGGGGGGCCTGAAGATACGCAGTATTTT. Its translation: CASTLRGGPEDTQYF.

The V and J genes are TRBV4-2 and TRBJ2-5; 10 positions agree with TRBD2. The CDR3 has 15 amino acids. Germline CDR1 is LGHNA and CDR2 is YNFKEQ. The ends lost 7 bases at V and 5 bases at J; junction bases unmatched: 10. Here the CDR3 reads CASILSGGEIETQYF. The CDR3 coding sequence is TGTGCCAGCATCCTGAGCGGGGGGGAGATTGAGACCCAGTACTTC.

J is TRBJ2-5 and V is TRBV5-1; possibly TRBD1 for D (6 bases). CDR1 and CDR2 from the germline V gene are SGHRS and YFSETQ. This CDR3 has 16 amino acids. Trimming removed 3 bases at V and 4 bases at J, with 19 bases between. The CDR3 nucleotides read TGCGCCAGCAGCTCGCAGGGGACGGGGTTCGGAGAGACCCAGTACTTC. Protein: CASSSQGTGFGETQYF.

The chain employs TRBV6-6 and TRBJ2-2; no reliable D call. CDR3 size: 13 residues. The V end was cut by 8 bases, the J end by 5 bases, with 12 bases between. CDR1 is MNHNY and CDR2 is SVGAGI in the germline V gene (reference sequence). CDR3 DNA sequence: TGTGCCAGCGAGACTCGCGGTACCGGGGAGCTGTTTTTT. It codes for CASETRGTGELFF.

DNA of the CDR3: TGTGCCAGCAGCTCGAACCCCGGGTCAAAAGGCCCAGATACGCAGTATTTT. Translating gives CASSSNPGSKGPDTQYF. This chain connects TRBV7-9 to TRBJ2-3; no firm D call. Trimming left V 4 bases short and J 4 bases short, with 21 bases between. CDR3 length: 17 amino acids. Germline V lookup: CDR1 SEHNR, CDR2 FQNEAQ (reference sequence).

This chain uses TRBV6-5 with TRBJ1-3; 8 bases are shared with TRBD1. This CDR3 is 15 amino acids long. Germline V gene data show CDR1 as MNHEY and CDR2 as SVGAGI. The J segment lost 8 bases and the V segment lost 6 bases, leaving 12 bases of the junction unmatched. CDR3 in DNA: TGTGCCAGCAGACGGCGGACAGGGTCGCGGGACACCATATATTTT. It encodes CASRRRTGSRDTIYF.

The rearrangement links TRBV7-9 to TRBJ1-2, with D possibly matching TRBD1 (6 bases). From germline, CDR1 is SEHNR and CDR2 FQNEAQ (reference sequence). CDR3 length: 15 amino acids. V gave up 7 bases and J gave up 0 bases, with 15 bases separating them. This chain's CDR3 is CASTTVGGANYGYTF. Written as DNA, the CDR3 is TGTGCCAGCACGACAGTAGGGGGAGCTAACTATGGCTACACCTTC.

The chain joins TRBV4-1 to TRBJ1-2; D possibly corresponds to TRBD1 (6 bases). Trimming took 5 bases from V and 6 from J, leaving 16 bases between them. Germline CDR1 MGHRA, CDR2 YSYEKL. CDR3 size: 14 residues. The CDR3 protein is CASSEGHLGDGYTF. CDR3 sequence (DNA): TGCGCCAGCAGCGAGGGACATCTCGGGGATGGCTACACCTTC.

This clone has only a few counts. This chain links TRBV29-1 with TRBJ2-2; 7 bases agree with TRBD2. The CDR3 loop spans 15 amino acids. CDR1 and CDR2 from the germline V gene are SQVTM and ANQGSEA. After removal of 5 bases from V and 1 base from J, the junction contained 7 bases not matched to a gene. In DNA form, the CDR3 reads TGCAGCGTTCTGGGGGGGTCGGGGAACACCGGGGAGCTGTTTTTT. This codes for CSVLGGSGNTGELFF.